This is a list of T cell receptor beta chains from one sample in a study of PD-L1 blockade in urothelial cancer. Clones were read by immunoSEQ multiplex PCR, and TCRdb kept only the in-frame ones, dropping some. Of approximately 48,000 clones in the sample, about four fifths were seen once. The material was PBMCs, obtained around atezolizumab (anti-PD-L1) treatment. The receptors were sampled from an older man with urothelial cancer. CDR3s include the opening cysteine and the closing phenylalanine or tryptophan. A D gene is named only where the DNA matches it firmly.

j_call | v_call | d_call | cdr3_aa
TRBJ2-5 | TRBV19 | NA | CARPTGQETQYF
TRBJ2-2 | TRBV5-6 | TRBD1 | CASSLFRDRGRYTGELFF
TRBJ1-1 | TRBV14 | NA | CASSPLLPGSGTEAFF
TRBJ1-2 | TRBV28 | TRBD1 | CASSRTGGFYGYTF
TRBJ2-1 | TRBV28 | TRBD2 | CASGTLGLYNEQFF
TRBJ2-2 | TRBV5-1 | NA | CASSYTNTGELFF
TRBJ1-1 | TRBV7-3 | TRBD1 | CASSEGTGWTEAFF
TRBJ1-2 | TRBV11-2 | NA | CASSLERVSGYGYTF
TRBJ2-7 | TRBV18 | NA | CASSPGREYEQYF
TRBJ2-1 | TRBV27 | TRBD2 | CASSLFSGRSNEQFF
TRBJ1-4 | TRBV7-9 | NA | CASSFGTNFNEKLFF
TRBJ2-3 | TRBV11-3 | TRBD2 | CASSRRAGSTDTQYF
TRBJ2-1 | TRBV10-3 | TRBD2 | CAIINSSGGRVYEQFF
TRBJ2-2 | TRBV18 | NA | CASSPGGQPGELFF
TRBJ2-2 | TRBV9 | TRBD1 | CASSDYRGTAKDYYTGELFF
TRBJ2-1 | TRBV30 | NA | CAWSSGTGSYNEQFF
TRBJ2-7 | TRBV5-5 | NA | CASSLYLSLPLSYEQYF
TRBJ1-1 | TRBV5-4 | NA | CASRKSDTEAFF
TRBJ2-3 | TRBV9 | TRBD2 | CASRPVASGSPDTQYF
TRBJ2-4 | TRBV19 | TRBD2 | CASSISGSGTKNIQYF
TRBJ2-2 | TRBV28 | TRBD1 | CASSLSDRGFTGELFF
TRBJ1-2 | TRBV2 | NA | CASSGWREGGYTF
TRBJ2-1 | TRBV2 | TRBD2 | CASNPPLADNEQFF
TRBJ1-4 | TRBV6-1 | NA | CASSEDGNNEKLFF
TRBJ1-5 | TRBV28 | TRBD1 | CASILGTGPVGSNQPQHF
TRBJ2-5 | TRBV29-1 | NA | CSVEHFQETQYF
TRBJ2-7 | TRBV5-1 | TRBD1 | CASNPGTGHYEQYF
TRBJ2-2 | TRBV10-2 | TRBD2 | CASSESSSGRAGELFF
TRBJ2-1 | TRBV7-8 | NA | CASSLVSASGVYNEQFF
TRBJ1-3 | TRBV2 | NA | CASSGRGFSGNTIYF
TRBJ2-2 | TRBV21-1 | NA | CASRDRGGAGELFF
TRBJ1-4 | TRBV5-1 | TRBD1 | CASSPRTGGGEKLFF
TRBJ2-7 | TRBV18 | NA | CASSPPETYEQYF
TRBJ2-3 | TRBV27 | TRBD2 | CASSLREGADTQYF
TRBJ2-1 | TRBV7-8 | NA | CASSSLADRTYNEQFF
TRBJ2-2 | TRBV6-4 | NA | CASSWGTNSGELFF
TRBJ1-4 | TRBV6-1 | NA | CASSEARTFEEKLFF
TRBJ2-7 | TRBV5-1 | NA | CASSLDEGGDRRYF
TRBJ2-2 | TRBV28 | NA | CASSSPQGNTGELFF
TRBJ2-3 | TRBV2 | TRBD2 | CASSGEGDTQYF
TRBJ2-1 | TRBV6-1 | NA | CASKASHEQFF
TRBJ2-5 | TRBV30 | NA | CAWQGQETQYF